This paragraph covers one TCR beta chain sequence. Here immunoSEQ multiplex PCR was the method, and the copy in TCRdb shows in-frame clones only, minus some. The repertoire holds 240,000 or so clones, with 75% to 90% as singletons. Exposed volunteers were people who met a COVID-19 case within 2 weeks before study entry. The data stem from a study of blood T cell repertoires in COVID-19. V was clipped by 4 bases and J by 4 bases, with 13 bases between them. CDR3 size: 14 residues. Per germline, CDR1 MDHEN and CDR2 SYDVKM. The sample consisted of PBMCs or T cells enriched from blood (not recorded which). The receptor was isolated from a man aged 45 to 65 who had been exposed to COVID-19. J is TRBJ1-2 and V is TRBV28, with a tentative D call TRBD1 (6 bases). The CDR3 DNA reads TGTGCCAGCAGTTCCGAAACAGGGTTCTATGGCTACACCTTC. It yields the protein CASSSETGFYGYTF.